This T cell receptor (beta chain) was sequenced in a study of Ad26.COV2.S vaccination and SARS-CoV-2 variants. Study at large: The authors gave Ad26.COV2.S intramuscularly, either once or twice 56 days apart.

Regarding treatment: some 19 received Ad26.COV2.S at low or high dose, single or two shots; five or six received placebo; per-sample allocation not given. All samples were drawn on day 63, counting from the first vaccine or placebo injection. Donation came from an adult in Boston who was aged 18-55 years. The vaccine antigen was prefusion-stabilized Wuhan SARS-CoV-2 spike. In the case of this clone: Antigen specificity is unknown.

Study-level points and caveats: Recipients of either vaccine or placebo displayed similar breadth of non-spike TCRs.

The protocol was immunoSEQ multiplex PCR, while the TCRdb copy is restricted to in-frame clones and leaves out a portion. The top ten hold around 1.4% of the sample, which has about 680,000 clones, roughly 90% seen once. V dropped 7 bases and J dropped 3; count of bases not matched to a gene: 9. This CDR3 has 15 residues. CDR1 and CDR2 (germline): MDHEN, SYDVKM. Source: peripheral blood, taken in a trial of Ad26.COV2.S vaccine versus placebo. This TCR was recovered from a person aged 18-65 years who received the Ad26.COV2.S COVID-19 vaccine or a placebo. The gene calls are TRBV28 and TRBJ1-3; 7 bases map to TRBD1. CDR3 sequence (DNA): TGTGCCAGCACCTTCCCGCAGGGGGATGGAAACACCATATATTTT. It specifies CASTFPQGDGNTIYF.